This paragraph covers one TCR beta chain sequence. This record comes from a study of shared clonotypes between healthy human individuals. This CDR3 region has 14 residues. V shed 0 bases and J shed 0 bases, with 5 bases lying between them. Per germline, CDR1 SGHNT and CDR2 YYREEE (reference sequence). Data came from immunoSEQ multiplex PCR; TCRdb stores just in-frame clones and leaves some out. The data hold about 470,000 clones, with around 75% observed a single time. The specimen was PBMCs. This receptor was taken from a woman between 35 and 50 years old in good health. Some clones in this sample may be carry-over from other donors' samples. J is TRBJ2-3 and V is TRBV5-4; D unresolved. CDR3 protein: CASSLGSSTDTQYF. The DNA of the CDR3 is TGTGCCAGCAGCTTGGGGAGTAGCACAGATACGCAGTATTTT.